A single sample is the source of the 32 T cell receptor beta chains below, sequenced in a study of T cell clones after liver transplantation (dated by TCRdb to the late 2010s). Library prep was done by the immunoSEQ multiplex PCR assay. As stored in TCRdb, this immuneACCESS dataset retains in-frame rearrangements with V and J assigned. A fraction of the clones does not appear; measured against another copy, unresolved V genes explain less than half of the discrepancy, and the remainder lacks a known reason. Across this sample there are more than 95,000 clones, with approximately 78% seen only once. The top ten hold 0.99% of the sample. Read against the paper, the sample's time point label means: pre-transplant. The material was CD4+ T cells from blood, obtained before liver transplant. The receptors originated from a human donor who received a liver transplant.

This chain joins TRBV7-7 and TRBJ2-1, with 10 bases fitting TRBD1. Germline CDR1 is SSHAT and CDR2 is FNYEAQ (reference sequence). With V trimmed by 6 bases and J by 4 bases, 3 bases remained unmatched. This CDR3 has 14 amino acids. The CDR3 region has the DNA TGTGCCAGCAGTCGGGACAGGGGTTACAATGAGCAGTTCTTC. This gives the protein CASSRDRGYNEQFF.

This chain connects TRBV7-8 to TRBJ1-1; D is uncertain. V lost 3 bases to trimming and J lost 1 base, with 9 bases between them. The germline V gene has CDR1 SGHVS and CDR2 FQNEAQ. CDR3 length: 14 residues. The CDR3 region is CASSLNLGNTEAFF. The CDR3, as DNA: TGTGCCAGCAGCTTGAACTTAGGGAACACTGAAGCTTTCTTT.

The V call is TRBV19, the J call TRBJ1-4, with 8 bases lining up with TRBD1. The ends lost 7 bases at V and 4 bases at J; junction bases unmatched: 8. The CDR3 contains 15 residues. Germline assignment: CDR1 LNHDA and CDR2 SQIVND (reference sequence). CDR3 region: CASTPRTGINEKLFF. CDR3 bases: TGTGCCAGTACCCCACGGACAGGGATTAATGAAAAACTGTTTTTT.

This clone was seen more than once but under ten times. This chain joins TRBV5-4 and TRBJ2-4; 8 bases line up with TRBD1. CDR1 and CDR2 (germline): SGHNT, YYREEE (reference sequence). CDR3 length: 13 amino acids. The ends lost 4 bases at V and 9 bases at J; junction bases unmatched: 6. The CDR3: CASSMDRVVIQYF. In nucleotides, the CDR3 is TGTGCCAGCAGCATGGACAGGGTAGTCATTCAGTACTTC.

The rearrangement joins TRBV5-6 to TRBJ1-2; D remains unclear. CDR3 length: 13 amino acids. Germline V CDR1 and CDR2: SGHDT, YYEEEE. Trimming took 3 bases from V and 2 from J, leaving 8 bases between them. The CDR3 region has the DNA TGTGCCAGCAGCTCGCAGAAGAACTATGGCTACACCTTC. Protein sequence: CASSSQKNYGYTF.

The rearrangement joins TRBV2 to TRBJ2-1; TRBD1 agrees at 11 bases. Germline CDR1 SNHLY, CDR2 FYNNEI. V gave up 5 bases and J gave up 6 bases; unmatched junction bases: 12. The CDR3 is made up of 17 amino acids. The DNA for the CDR3 is TGTGCCAGCAGTCCCAACACGGGACAGGGGGTCCCCAATGAGCAGTTCTTC. It encodes CASSPNTGQGVPNEQFF.

This clone was picked up many times. The chain is built from TRBV4-1 and TRBJ1-3; D is undetermined. This CDR3 has 19 residues. Germline CDR1 and CDR2: MGHRA and YSYEKL. The germline V and J ends were trimmed by 0 bases and 1 base, with 19 bases remaining between them. The CDR3 protein is CASSQDDPRELGSGNTIYF. The CDR3 DNA reads as TGCGCCAGCAGCCAAGACGATCCCCGTGAGCTGGGGTCTGGAAACACCATATATTTT.

This rearrangement joins TRBV14 to TRBJ2-2, with a weak D call TRBD2 (5 bases). The germline V gene has CDR1 SGHDN and CDR2 FVKESK. V dropped 4 bases and J dropped 0 bases, with 9 bases sitting between them. There are 15 residues in the CDR3. The CDR3 sequence is CASSPRVSNTGELFF. The DNA for the CDR3 is TGTGCCAGCAGCCCGAGGGTATCGAACACCGGGGAGCTGTTTTTT.

The chain has TRBV14 and TRBJ1-1; D might be TRBD1 (6 bases). V was cut by 4 bases and J by 1 base, with 13 bases left in between. The CDR3 is 15 amino acids. Germline V gene data show CDR1 as SGHDN and CDR2 as FVKESK. Here the CDR3 DNA reads TGTGCCAGCAGCCGCCCCGGGGGGCCGAACACTGAAGCTTTCTTT. It codes for CASSRPGGPNTEAFF.

This chain links TRBV7-3 with TRBJ1-1, with 7 positions matching TRBD1. V was clipped by 0 bases and J by 3 bases; unmatched bases: 4. CDR1 and CDR2 (germline): SGHTA, FQGTGA. This CDR3 has 15 amino acids. The CDR3 DNA sequence: TGTGCCAGCAGCTTAACAGGCAGGGGGTACACTGAAGCTTTCTTT. Protein sequence: CASSLTGRGYTEAFF.

The CDR3 DNA reads as TGCGCCAGCAGCCGCACGGGACAGGGGGGGGAGACCCAGTACTTC. Its protein is CASSRTGQGGETQYF. The chain employs TRBV4-3 and TRBJ2-5, with TRBD1 matching 11 bases. Trimming at V came to 4 bases and at J to 5 bases, leaving 6 bases not matched to a gene. This CDR3 contains 15 residues. Germline CDR1 LGHNA, CDR2 YSLEER.

The CDR3 DNA sequence: TGTGCCAGCAGCTTAGGGACAGTGGTAGGCAATCAGCCCCAGCATTTT. Translating it yields CASSLGTVVGNQPQHF. J is TRBJ1-5 and V is TRBV7-8; TRBD1 might be the D (6 bases). The germline V and J ends were trimmed by 1 base and 2 bases, with 12 bases remaining between them. CDR3 length: 16 amino acids. Germline loops: CDR1 SGHVS, CDR2 FQNEAQ.

Here the CDR3 reads CASSKGDQNTEAFF. In nucleotides, the CDR3 is TGTGCCAGCAGCAAAGGGGACCAAAACACTGAAGCTTTCTTT. This chain connects TRBV21-1 to TRBJ1-1. TRBV21-1 is a pseudogene segment. This CDR3 comprises 14 residues.

V is TRBV27 and J is TRBJ2-5; 9 nucleotides agree with TRBD2. The trim removed 5 bases at V and 5 bases at J, leaving 12 bases unmatched. The CDR3 consists of 16 residues. The germline V gene encodes CDR1 MNHEY and CDR2 SMNVEV (reference sequence). The CDR3 here is CASSTNSSGERETQYF. The CDR3 coding sequence is TGTGCCAGCAGTACCAACTCTAGCGGGGAGCGGGAGACCCAGTACTTC.

The rearrangement uses TRBV6-6 and TRBJ2-7; tentative D call: TRBD1 (6 bases). In germline, CDR1 is MNHNY, CDR2 SVGAGI (reference sequence). This CDR3 is 15 amino acids long. Trimming took 3 bases from V and 2 from J, leaving 14 bases between them. The CDR3: CASSYTPGDTYEQYF. In nucleotides, the CDR3 is TGTGCCAGCAGTTATACTCCAGGGGATACCTACGAGCAGTACTTC.

The chain recombines TRBV5-1 with TRBJ1-3; weak D call: TRBD1 (5 bases). V was shortened by 2 bases and J by 0 bases, with 12 bases between the two germline ends. This CDR3 contains 16 residues. CDR1 and CDR2 (germline): SGHRS, YFSETQ. The CDR3 here is CASSFFWGNSGNTIYF. The CDR3 DNA reads as TGCGCCAGCAGCTTTTTTTGGGGGAACTCTGGAAACACCATATATTTT. The full variable domain, in which reference TRBV5-1 and TRBJ1-3 provide the parts outside the CDR3, is KAGVTQTPRYLIKTRGQQVTLSCSPISGHRSVSWYQQTPGQGLQFLFEYFSETQRNKGNFPGRFSGRQFSNSRSEMNVSTLELGDSALYLCASSFFWGNSGNTIYFGEGSWLTVV.

The chain employs TRBV13 and TRBJ2-2; TRBD2 matches at 8 bases. CDR1 and CDR2 (germline): PRHDT, FYEKMQ (reference sequence). The CDR3 length is 16 residues. The V and J ends lost 5 bases and 2 bases, in that order; junction bases with no gene match: 7. Written as DNA, the CDR3 is TGTGCCAGCAGCCGCTGGAGCGGGGGTAACACCGGGGAGCTGTTTTTT. Translated, it gives CASSRWSGGNTGELFF.

J is TRBJ2-4 and V is TRBV5-4, with D tentatively TRBD1 (6 bases). The CDR3 is made up of 16 amino acids. Germline assignment: CDR1 SGHNT and CDR2 YYREEE (reference sequence). Trimming left V 0 bases short and J 1 base short, with 11 bases between. Here the CDR3 reads CASSLGAGVAKNIQYF. In nucleotides, the CDR3 is TGTGCCAGCAGCTTGGGGGCAGGGGTGGCCAAAAACATTCAGTACTTC.

V usage is TRBV5-1 and J usage is TRBJ1-1; possible D gene TRBD1, 6 bases. CDR3 length equals 14 residues. The V end was cut by 5 bases, the J end by 1 base, with 12 bases between. Germline V gene sequence: CDR1 SGHRS, CDR2 YFSETQ. Written as DNA, the CDR3 is TGCGCCAGCAGTTCTCCGGGACAGAACACTGAAGCTTTCTTT. It specifies CASSSPGQNTEAFF.

This clone appeared a few times. The CDR3 spells CARSSRDLLRRAFF. CDR3 nucleotide sequence: TGTGCCAGAAGCTCCCGGGACCTTCTTAGGAGGGCTTTCTTT. V is TRBV5-3 and J is TRBJ1-1; maybe TRBD1 (5 bases). TRBV5-3 belongs to the ORF category, with a function that is uncertain. The germline V and J ends were trimmed by 3 bases and 11 bases, with 20 bases remaining between them. This CDR3 is 14 amino acids long.

This chain joins TRBV11-2 and TRBJ1-2; 7 positions agree with TRBD1. CDR3 length: 17 residues. With V trimmed by 2 bases and J by 2 bases, 11 bases remained unmatched. Germline-derived CDR1 and CDR2 are SGHAT and FQNNGV. The CDR3 region has the DNA TGTGCCAGCAGCTTACAGGCCAGGGGGGGCGCGAACTATGGCTACACCTTC. Translated: CASSLQARGGANYGYTF.

This clone was detected many times. V and J are TRBV6-6 and TRBJ2-7; 13 nucleotides agree with TRBD2. Germline assignment: CDR1 MNHNY and CDR2 SVGAGI (reference sequence). After removal of 5 bases from V and 4 bases from J, the junction contained 8 bases not matched to a gene. The CDR3 consists of 16 residues. In nucleotides, the CDR3 is TGTGCCAGCAGTACCCCGGGACTAGCGGGAATATACGAGCAGTACTTC. Amino acid sequence: CASSTPGLAGIYEQYF.

The CDR3 sequence: CASSLVPPAAFF. CDR3 nucleotide sequence: TGTGCCAGCAGCTTGGTACCGCCGGCCGCTTTCTTT. This chain links TRBV5-5 with TRBJ1-1; D gene uncertain. V lost 0 bases to trimming and J lost 11 bases, with 11 bases between them. Germline CDR1 SGHKS, CDR2 YYEKEE (reference sequence). The CDR3 length is 12 residues.

This rearrangement joins TRBV25-1 to TRBJ1-2; 7 bases agree with TRBD1. The germline CDR1 and CDR2 sequences are MGHDK and SYGVNS. This CDR3 region has 11 residues. The J segment lost 2 bases and the V segment lost 10 bases, leaving 1 base of the junction unmatched. The CDR3 coding sequence is TGTGCCACCAGGGGGAACTATGGCTACACCTTC. Translated: CATRGNYGYTF.

J is TRBJ1-5 and V is TRBV18, with 9 bases that match TRBD1. V trimming: 3 bases; J trimming: 4 bases; junction bases outside the gene matches: 10. From germline, CDR1 is KGHSH and CDR2 LQKENI. The CDR3 totals 17 residues. The CDR3 DNA reads as TGTGCCAGCTCACCGGGACAGGGTTCTTACTATAATCAGCCCCAGCATTTT. This sequence encodes CASSPGQGSYYNQPQHF.

Here the CDR3 reads CASSLWGQNTEAFF. In nucleotides, the CDR3 is TGTGCCAGCAGCTTATGGGGACAGAACACTGAAGCTTTCTTT. The genes are TRBV7-2 and TRBJ1-1; the D gene is possibly TRBD1 (6 bases). With 2 bases removed from V and 1 base from J, the gap between germline ends came to 8 bases. Germline assignment: CDR1 SGHTA and CDR2 FQGNSA. The CDR3 consists of 14 residues.

This chain links TRBV5-1 with TRBJ1-5; D unresolved. Germline values: CDR1 SGHRS, CDR2 YFSETQ. The CDR3 extends over 15 amino acids. The V gene lost 4 bases and the J gene lost 3 bases, with 14 bases spanning the gap. Here the CDR3 reads CASSIRGGDNQPQHF. Here the CDR3 DNA reads TGCGCCAGCAGCATACGAGGAGGAGACAATCAGCCCCAGCATTTT.

The V and J genes are TRBV4-3 and TRBJ2-2; D could derive from TRBD1 or TRBD2 (6 bases each). CDR3 length: 17 residues. V was shortened by 1 base and J by 3 bases, with 15 bases between the two germline ends. CDR1 and CDR2 (germline): LGHNA, YSLEER. This CDR3 is CASSQGAGEVDTGELFF. CDR3 in DNA: TGCGCCAGCAGCCAAGGGGCAGGGGAGGTGGACACCGGGGAGCTGTTTTTT.

The chain recombines TRBV7-2 with TRBJ2-5; D may correspond to TRBD1 or TRBD2 (5 bases each). The germline CDR1 and CDR2 sequences are SGHTA and FQGNSA. CDR3 length equals 15 residues. V was pared by 2 bases and J by 5 bases, with 15 bases between. The CDR3 nucleotides are TGTGCCAGCAGCTTAAGTTCGGGACCGGGCGAGACCCAGTACTTC. Protein sequence: CASSLSSGPGETQYF.

V usage is TRBV7-2 and J usage is TRBJ1-1; the D is unclear. Trimming left V 2 bases short and J 1 base short, with 8 bases between. From germline, CDR1 is SGHTA and CDR2 FQGNSA. The CDR3 is made up of 14 amino acids. This CDR3 is CASSLSGKNTEAFF. The CDR3 region has the DNA TGTGCCAGCAGCTTAAGTGGCAAGAACACTGAAGCTTTCTTT.

This chain joins TRBV30 and TRBJ2-3; D is uncertain. Germline V gene sequence: CDR1 GTSNPN, CDR2 SVGIG (reference sequence). The CDR3 covers 14 residues. The V gene lost 3 bases and the J gene lost 3 bases, with 13 bases spanning the gap. Here the CDR3 DNA reads TGTGCCTGGAGATCAGGTTTCAGAACAGATACGCAGTATTTT. Protein: CAWRSGFRTDTQYF.

The chain joins TRBV21-1 to TRBJ2-7; the D call of TRBD2 is as the table states it, not checked on the DNA. TRBV21-1 is termed a pseudogene. This CDR3 is built from 20 residues. The CDR3 DNA sequence: TGTGCCAGCAGCGAAAAGCCGGGAAGACTAGCGGGGGGGAGCTCCTACGAGCAGTACTTC. Translation: CASSEKPGRLAGGSSYEQYF.